The 30 T cell receptor beta chains listed next were all sequenced from one sample in a study of Ad26.COV2.S vaccination and SARS-CoV-2 variants. Using immunoSEQ multiplex PCR, the repertoire was profiled, and TCRdb retains in-frame clones only, with some absent. The table has 290,000 or so clones, about 87% seen once. As for treatment: some 20 received Ad26.COV2.S at low or high dose, single or two shots; 5 received placebo; per-sample allocation not given. At day 63 after the first vaccine or placebo injection, samples were drawn. Sequencing was performed on peripheral blood, taken in a trial of Ad26.COV2.S vaccine versus placebo. The receptor source for this set is a person between 18 and 65 years old who received the Ad26.COV2.S COVID-19 vaccine or a placebo.

The chain uses TRBV6-6 and TRBJ1-4; TRBD1 aligns across 7 bases. V lost 2 bases to trimming and J lost 0 bases; unmatched junction nucleotides: 3. CDR1 MNHNY and CDR2 SVGAGI come from the germline V gene (reference sequence). The CDR3 spans 16 residues. The CDR3 sequence: CASSYHRGTTNEKLFF. As DNA, the CDR3 is TGTGCCAGCAGTTACCACAGGGGAACAACTAATGAAAAACTGTTTTTT.

J is TRBJ1-1 and V is TRBV7-8; D not resolved. This CDR3 spans 14 amino acids. The V end was cut by 5 bases, the J end by 5 bases, with 15 bases between. The germline V gene encodes CDR1 SGHVS and CDR2 FQNEAQ. The CDR3, as DNA: TGTGCCAGCAGCCCGGCAGGCTATTGGACTGAAGCTTTCTTT. Translation: CASSPAGYWTEAFF.

The J gene is TRBJ2-2, the V gene TRBV29-1; no clear D. Looked up from germline, CDR1 is SQVTM and CDR2 is ANQGSEA. Trimming left V 4 bases short and J 6 bases short, with 15 bases between. This CDR3 is 14 amino acids long. CDR3 sequence reads: CSVGLSNLAGELFF. Written as DNA, the CDR3 is TGCAGCGTTGGTTTAAGTAATCTGGCCGGGGAGCTGTTTTTT.

The gene calls are TRBV5-4 and TRBJ2-3; 12 bases match TRBD1. This CDR3 spans 16 amino acids. Germline V gene lookup returns CDR1 SGHNT and CDR2 YYREEE (reference sequence). Trimming removed 2 bases from V and 6 bases from J; junction bases left unmatched: 7. CDR3 DNA sequence: TGTGCCAGCAGCTTACCGGGACAGGGGGCCGGGGATACGCAGTATTTT. It yields the protein CASSLPGQGAGDTQYF.

The chain is built from TRBV5-1 and TRBJ2-5; 10 bases align to TRBD2. The CDR3 covers 16 residues. V trimming: 3 bases; J trimming: 5 bases; junction bases outside the gene matches: 10. Germline assignment: CDR1 SGHRS and CDR2 YFSETQ. As DNA, the CDR3 is TGCGCCAGCAGCTATGGGACTAGCGCGTTAGGGGAGACCCAGTACTTC. Translation gives CASSYGTSALGETQYF.

There are a few counts of this clone. The chain uses TRBV7-9 and TRBJ1-4, with 7 positions matching TRBD1. This CDR3 has 15 amino acids. Germline V gene lookup returns CDR1 SEHNR and CDR2 FQNEAQ (reference sequence). Germline trimming cut 1 base from V and 8 bases from J; bases unmatched to any gene: 7. The DNA for the CDR3 is TGTGCCAGCAGCTTAGGTCGAGGGGGCGACGAAAAACTGTTTTTT. It yields the protein CASSLGRGGDEKLFF.

This clone has only one observation. The chain couples TRBV12-5 to TRBJ1-1; 7 bases match TRBD1. This CDR3 is 13 amino acids long. The germline V gene has CDR1 LGHNT and CDR2 FRNRAP. The ends lost 6 bases at V and 7 bases at J; junction bases unmatched: 8. CDR3 protein: CASGPRQGHEAFF. The CDR3 region has the DNA TGTGCTAGTGGCCCCCGACAGGGCCATGAAGCTTTCTTT.

CDR3 nucleotides: TGTGCCAGTACAGGGCCCCCCTATGGCTACACCTTC. It specifies CASTGPPYGYTF. The rearrangement links TRBV19 to TRBJ1-2, with a tentative D call TRBD1 (5 bases). CDR3 length equals 12 residues. The V gene's germline CDR1 is LNHDA and CDR2 SQIVND (reference sequence). Deletions cut 7 bases from V and 4 bases from J, with 10 bases between.

This clone was counted between two and nine times. The V call is TRBV18, the J call TRBJ2-7, with a possible D match to TRBD1 (6 bases). This CDR3 has 12 amino acids. The germline CDR1 and CDR2 sequences are KGHSH and LQKENI. Trimming pared 4 bases from V and 3 bases from J, leaving 7 bases between. The CDR3 loop is CASSQQGYEQYF. The CDR3 DNA reads as TGTGCCAGCTCACAACAGGGCTACGAGCAGTACTTC. Based on the CDR3 plus reference TRBV18 and TRBJ2-7, the full variable domain is NAGVMQNPRHLVRRRGQEARLRCSPMKGHSHVYWYRQLPEEGLKFMVYLQKENIIDESGMPKERFSAEFPKEGPSILRIQQVVRGDSAAYFCASSQQGYEQYFGPGTRLTVT.

This chain links TRBV20-1 with TRBJ1-1; D might be TRBD1 (6 bases). Per the germline V gene, CDR1 is DFQATT and CDR2 is SNEGSKA (reference sequence). Trimming left V 3 bases short and J 0 bases short, with 11 bases between. The CDR3 spans 14 residues. The CDR3 DNA is TGCAGTGCTAGTATGGACAGTATGAACACTGAAGCTTTCTTT. Translation gives CSASMDSMNTEAFF.

CDR3 nucleotides: TGTGCCAGCAGTTGGTGGCTAGCGGGCACCGGGGAGCTGTTTTTT. As protein: CASSWWLAGTGELFF. The chain joins TRBV6-6 to TRBJ2-2; 8 bases fit TRBD2. V was pared by 4 bases and J by 4 bases, with 5 bases of the junction left unmatched. The CDR3 totals 15 residues. Germline assignment: CDR1 MNHNY and CDR2 SVGAGI (reference sequence).

J is TRBJ2-1 and V is TRBV2; D is possibly TRBD1 or TRBD2 (5 bases each). The germline CDR1 and CDR2 sequences are SNHLY and FYNNEI. This CDR3 contains 13 residues. V lost 9 bases to trimming and J lost 5 bases, with 14 bases between them. The CDR3 DNA sequence: TGTGCCAGTTCTCGGGACGCCAACAATGAGCAGTTCTTC. Translation: CASSRDANNEQFF.

The chain recombines TRBV18 with TRBJ1-5; 7 bases are a match to TRBD1. Germline loops: CDR1 KGHSH, CDR2 LQKENI. The CDR3 is made up of 14 amino acids. V dropped 3 bases and J dropped 4; count of bases not matched to a gene: 3. The CDR3 loop is CASSPSGGNQPQHF. CDR3 coding DNA: TGTGCCAGCTCACCTTCAGGGGGAAATCAGCCCCAGCATTTT.

This clone was recorded once. Written as DNA, the CDR3 is TGTGCCAGCAGCCAAGAGGAGGGGTTGACAGCAACCGCCGCCAAAAACATTCAGTACTTC. Translation: CASSQEEGLTATAAKNIQYF. The chain couples TRBV4-2 to TRBJ2-4, with D perhaps matching TRBD2 (6 bases). The ends were cut back, 0 bases at V and 1 base at J, with 22 bases in the middle. CDR1 and CDR2 from the germline V gene are LGHNA and YNFKEQ. This CDR3 comprises 20 residues.

The chain joins TRBV5-1 to TRBJ2-1, with 9 positions matching TRBD2. CDR1 and CDR2 (germline): SGHRS, YFSETQ. The trim removed 4 bases at V and 5 bases at J, leaving 7 bases unmatched. The CDR3 consists of 15 residues. The CDR3 spells CASSTGLARNNEQFF. CDR3 coding DNA: TGCGCCAGCAGCACGGGACTAGCCCGGAACAATGAGCAGTTCTTC.

This rearrangement joins TRBV19 to TRBJ2-1; 8 positions agree with TRBD1. Germline V gene data show CDR1 as LNHDA and CDR2 as SQIVND (reference sequence). V shed 1 base, J shed 8 bases, and the junction held 7 bases outside the gene matches. CDR3 length: 15 amino acids. The CDR3 here is CASSIVGQGADEQFF. The CDR3 nucleotides are TGTGCCAGTAGTATAGTGGGCCAGGGGGCGGATGAGCAGTTCTTC.

J is TRBJ1-2 and V is TRBV9; TRBD1 agrees at 8 bases. The length of the CDR3 is 14 residues. Trimming at V came to 4 bases and at J to 8 bases, leaving 10 bases not matched to a gene. Per the germline V gene, CDR1 is SGDLS and CDR2 is YYNGEE. The CDR3 region has the DNA TGTGCCAGCAGCACCCGGGGCAGGGGGCAAGGCTACACCTTC. Translated: CASSTRGRGQGYTF.

CDR3 sequence (DNA): TGTGCTAGTGGTTTCCTGGCGGGGGGAGATACGCAGTATTTT. Protein: CASGFLAGGDTQYF. V and J are TRBV12-5 and TRBJ2-3; 8 bases are a match to TRBD2. V lost 3 bases to trimming and J lost 5 bases; unmatched junction nucleotides: 4. This CDR3 contains 14 residues. From germline, CDR1 is LGHNT and CDR2 FRNRAP.

For this clone: The sample carries other DNA sequences with the same CDR3. The V and J genes are TRBV6-1 and TRBJ1-3; no definite D call. V gave up 0 bases and J gave up 4 bases, with 4 bases separating them. CDR1 and CDR2 (germline): MNHNS, SASEGT. This CDR3 spans 13 amino acids. As DNA, the CDR3 is TGTGCCAGCAGTGAAGCGGGCGGAAACACCATATATTTT. This codes for CASSEAGGNTIYF.

J is TRBJ2-7 and V is TRBV5-4; 7 nucleotides agree with TRBD2. This CDR3 has 15 amino acids. The V gene end was trimmed by 3 bases and the J gene end by 0 bases; junction bases not matched to a gene: 6. The germline V gene has CDR1 SGHNT and CDR2 YYREEE (reference sequence). CDR3 nucleotide sequence: TGTGCCAGCAGCTCAGCGGGATCTAGCTCCTACGAGCAGTACTTC. Amino acids: CASSSAGSSSYEQYF.

This clone was seen just once. The gene calls are TRBV28 and TRBJ2-7; 7 bases are a match to TRBD2. The CDR3 runs 13 residues. From germline, CDR1 is MDHEN and CDR2 SYDVKM. V was pared by 8 bases and J by 1 base, with 5 bases of the junction left unmatched. The CDR3: CASGGGGSYEQYF. CDR3 coding DNA: TGTGCCAGCGGCGGGGGAGGGTCCTACGAGCAGTACTTC.

This clone is a singleton in its sample. J is TRBJ1-2 and V is TRBV9; D call uncertain. Germline CDR1 and CDR2: SGDLS and YYNGEE. The V end lost 0 bases, the J end lost 0 bases, and 3 bases lay between the germline ends. The CDR3 has 13 residues. The CDR3 region is CASSVESNYGYTF. CDR3 bases: TGTGCCAGCAGCGTAGAATCTAACTATGGCTACACCTTC. The full variable domain, completed using reference TRBV9 and TRBJ1-2, is DSGVTQTPKHLITATGQRVTLRCSPRSGDLSVYWYQQSLDQGLQFLIQYYNGEERAKGNILERFSAQQFPDLHSELNLSSLELGDSALYFCASSVESNYGYTFGSGTRLTVV.

The CDR3 DNA is TGTGCCAGCAGCTCACAGGGGGCCCCTGAAGCTTTCTTT. This gives the protein CASSSQGAPEAFF. J is TRBJ1-1 and V is TRBV7-9; 9 bases are a match to TRBD1. The CDR3 totals 13 residues. The V segment lost 4 bases and the J segment 6 bases; nucleotides outside the gene matches: 3. CDR1 SEHNR and CDR2 FQNEAQ come from the germline V gene (reference sequence).

The rearrangement links TRBV30 to TRBJ2-3; D remains ambiguous. Trimming stripped 4 bases from V and 5 bases from J, with 10 bases between. This CDR3 is 12 amino acids long. CDR1 is GTSNPN, CDR2 SVGIG, per germline (reference sequence). CDR3 nucleotides: TGTGCCTGGAAGGGCGGAGTAGATACGCAGTATTTT. This encodes CAWKGGVDTQYF. Supplemented by reference TRBV30 and TRBJ2-3, the full variable domain reads SQTIHQWPATLVQPVGSPLSLECTVEGTSNPNLYWYRQAAGRGLQLLFYSVGIGQISSEVPQNLSASRPQDRQFILSSKKLLLSDSGFYLCAWKGGVDTQYFGPGTRLTVL.

The V and J genes are TRBV28 and TRBJ1-1; possibly TRBD1 for D (6 bases). The CDR3 is made up of 14 amino acids. From germline, CDR1 is MDHEN and CDR2 SYDVKM. The V end lost 5 bases, the J end lost 1 base, and 11 bases lay between the germline ends. The CDR3 spells CASSPIGGNTEAFF. CDR3 sequence (DNA): TGTGCCAGCAGTCCGATAGGGGGGAACACTGAAGCTTTCTTT. The whole variable domain, filled in from reference TRBV28 and TRBJ1-1, reads DVKVTQSSRYLVKRTGEKVFLECVQDMDHENMFWYRQDPGLGLRLIYFSYDVKMKEKGDIPEGYSVSREKKERFSLILESASTNQTSMYLCASSPIGGNTEAFFGQGTRLTVV.

This chain joins TRBV10-1 and TRBJ2-5; 8 nucleotides match TRBD1. V was clipped by 0 bases and J by 1 base; unmatched bases: 16. The CDR3 covers 20 residues. The germline V gene encodes CDR1 WNHNN and CDR2 SYGVQD (reference sequence). CDR3 sequence (DNA): TGCGCCAGCAGTGAGTCCCGAGGCAGGGGGCTCCTGGGGGGCCAAGAGACCCAGTACTTC. This encodes CASSESRGRGLLGGQETQYF.

The V gene is TRBV27, the J gene TRBJ2-7; maybe TRBD1 (5 bases). Germline V gene lookup returns CDR1 MNHEY and CDR2 SMNVEV (reference sequence). Trimming cost V 4 bases and J 2 bases, with 12 bases left between them. The CDR3 consists of 14 residues. CDR3 loop: CASSYQGKPYEQYF. DNA for the CDR3: TGTGCCAGCAGTTATCAGGGTAAGCCCTACGAGCAGTACTTC.

Worth noting for this clone: Mismatch with germline at one junction end may stem from a read error. The gene calls are TRBV30 and TRBJ2-7; maybe TRBD1 (5 bases). The CDR3 is 14 residues long. The germline V gene has CDR1 GTSNPN and CDR2 SVGIG (reference sequence). The CDR3 coding sequence is TGTGCCTGGAGTGTTTTAGGGGTCTCCCACGAGCAGTACTTC. Protein sequence: CAWSVLGVSHEQYF.

V is TRBV5-6 and J is TRBJ1-4; a possible D gene is TRBD1 (6 bases). CDR1 SGHDT and CDR2 YYEEEE come from the germline V gene. Trimming took 3 bases from V and 5 from J, leaving 17 bases between them. This CDR3 is built from 16 residues. The DNA for the CDR3 is TGTGCCAGCAGCTCCCGGTTGCGGGGGCAAAATGAAAAACTGTTTTTT. It is translated as CASSSRLRGQNEKLFF.

The chain uses TRBV19 and TRBJ1-4; perhaps TRBD1 as D (6 bases). Trimming stripped 10 bases from V and 0 bases from J, with 12 bases between. CDR3 length: 14 residues. From germline, CDR1 is LNHDA and CDR2 SQIVND (reference sequence). The CDR3 nucleotides read TGTGCCACCCGCCGGACAGCAACTAATGAAAAACTGTTTTTT. Encoded protein: CATRRTATNEKLFF.